The entry below gives a single T cell receptor (beta chain) sequence along with its context. Repertoires were generated with immunoSEQ multiplex PCR, while TCRdb's copy carries only in-frame clones and drops some. The sample lists 78,000 or so clones, more than 80% seen once, with about 15% in the top ten. The sample belongs to a study of control samples from healthy donors and cancer patients. Trimming cost V 5 bases and J 10 bases; bases outside gene matches: 5. Germline V gene data show CDR1 as MNHEY and CDR2 as SMNVEV (reference sequence). This CDR3 contains 13 residues. The receptor was isolated from a man between 50 and 59 years old in good health. Input material: blood. The V gene is TRBV27, the J gene TRBJ2-6; 7 bases are shared with TRBD1. The CDR3 spells CASSVGTVNVLTF. The CDR3 DNA is TGTGCCAGCAGTGTGGGGACAGTGAACGTCCTGACTTTC.